Listed here are 2 T cell receptor beta chains from one sample, sequenced in a study of low-dose radiotherapy and immunotherapy resistance in tumors. The time point is: before trial treatment. First-strand cDNA relied on TRAV- and TRBV-specific primers spanning alpha and beta chains. With a V-primer adapter and a constant-region primer, TCRs were amplified for about 19 PCR cycles. TCRdb used MiXCR to reprocess the reads, holding one entry per CDR3 protein. Of about 64,000 distinct CDR3 sequences in the sample, approximately 25% were seen once. Sample: PBMCs, taken before treatment. These receptors were obtained from a male donor with rectosigmoid adenocarcinoma.

There are many counts of this clonotype. The rearrangement uses TRBV19 and TRBJ2-2; no clear D. The CDR3 is 14 residues long. Germline V CDR1 and CDR2: LNHDA, SQIVND (reference sequence). V lost 3 bases and J lost 1, with 6 bases in between. DNA of the CDR3: TGTGCCAGTAGTATTTTCCAGAACACCGGGGAGCTGTTTTTT. Translating gives CASSIFQNTGELFF.

For this clonotype: Possible read error: a much larger clone is one base away. J is TRBJ2-2 and V is TRBV6-1; D gene uncertain. Germline V CDR1 and CDR2: MNHNS, SASEGT. CDR3 size: 15 residues. Trimming cost V 5 bases and J 4 bases, with 14 bases left between them. CDR3 bases: TGTGCCAGCAGTTGCGCCGCTACGGGCACCGGGGAGCTGTTTTTT. This encodes CASSCAATGTGELFF.